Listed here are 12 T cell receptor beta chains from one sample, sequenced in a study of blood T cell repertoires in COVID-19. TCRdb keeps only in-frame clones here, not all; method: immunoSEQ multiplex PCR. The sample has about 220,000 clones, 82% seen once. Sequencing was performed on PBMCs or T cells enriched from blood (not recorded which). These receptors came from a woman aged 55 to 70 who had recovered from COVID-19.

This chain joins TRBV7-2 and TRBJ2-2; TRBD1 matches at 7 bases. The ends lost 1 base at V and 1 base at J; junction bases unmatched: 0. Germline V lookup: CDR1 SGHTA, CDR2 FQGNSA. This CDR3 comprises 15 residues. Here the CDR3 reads CASSLDRGNTGELFF. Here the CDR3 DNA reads TGTGCCAGCAGCTTAGACAGGGGGAACACCGGGGAGCTGTTTTTT.

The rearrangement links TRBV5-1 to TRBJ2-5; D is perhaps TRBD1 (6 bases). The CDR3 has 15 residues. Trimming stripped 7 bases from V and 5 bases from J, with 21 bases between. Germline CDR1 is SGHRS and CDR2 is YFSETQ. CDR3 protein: CASRISGGLMETQYF. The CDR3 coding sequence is TGCGCCAGCCGTATCAGTGGGGGCCTTATGGAGACCCAGTACTTC.

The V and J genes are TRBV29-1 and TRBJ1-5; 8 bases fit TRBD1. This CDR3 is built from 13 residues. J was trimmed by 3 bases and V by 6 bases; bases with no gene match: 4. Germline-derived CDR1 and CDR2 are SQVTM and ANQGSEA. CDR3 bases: TGCAGCGTCGGACAGGGACCCAATCAGCCCCAGCATTTT. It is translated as CSVGQGPNQPQHF.

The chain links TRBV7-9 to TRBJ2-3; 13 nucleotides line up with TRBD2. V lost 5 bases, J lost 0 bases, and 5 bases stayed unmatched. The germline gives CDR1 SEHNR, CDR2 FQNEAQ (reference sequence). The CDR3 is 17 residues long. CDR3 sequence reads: CASSPGTSGASTDTQYF. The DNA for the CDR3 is TGTGCCAGCAGCCCGGGGACTAGCGGGGCTAGCACAGATACGCAGTATTTT.

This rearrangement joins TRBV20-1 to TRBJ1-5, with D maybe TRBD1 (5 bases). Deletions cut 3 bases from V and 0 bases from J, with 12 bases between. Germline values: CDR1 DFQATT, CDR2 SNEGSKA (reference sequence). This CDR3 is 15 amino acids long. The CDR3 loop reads CSASLWGNSNQPQHF. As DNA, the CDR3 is TGCAGTGCTAGTCTCTGGGGCAATAGCAATCAGCCCCAGCATTTT.

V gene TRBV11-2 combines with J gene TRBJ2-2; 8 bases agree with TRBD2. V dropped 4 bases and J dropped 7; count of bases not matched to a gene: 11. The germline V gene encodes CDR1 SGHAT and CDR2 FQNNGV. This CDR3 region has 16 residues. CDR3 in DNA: TGTGCCAGCAGCTCAGGGACGGGAGGGCGGAACGGGGAGCTGTTTTTT. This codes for CASSSGTGGRNGELFF. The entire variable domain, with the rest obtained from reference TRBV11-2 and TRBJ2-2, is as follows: EAGVAQSPRYKIIEKRQSVAFWCNPISGHATLYWYQQILGQGPKLLIQFQNNGVVDDSQLPKDRFSAERLKGVDSTLKIQPAKLEDSAVYLCASSSGTGGRNGELFFGEGSRLTVL.

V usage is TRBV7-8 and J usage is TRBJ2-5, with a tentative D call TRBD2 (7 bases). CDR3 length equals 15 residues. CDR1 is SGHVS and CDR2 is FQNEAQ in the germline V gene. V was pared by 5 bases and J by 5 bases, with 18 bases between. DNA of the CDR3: TGTGCCAGCAGCCCTTTAGGGGGGGGAGGGGAGACCCAGTACTTC. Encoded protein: CASSPLGGGGETQYF.

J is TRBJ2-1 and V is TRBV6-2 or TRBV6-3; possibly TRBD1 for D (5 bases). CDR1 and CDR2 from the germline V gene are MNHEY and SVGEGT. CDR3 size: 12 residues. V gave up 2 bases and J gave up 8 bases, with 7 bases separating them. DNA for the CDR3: TGTGCCAGCAGTTACCCCAGGGATGAGCAGTTCTTC. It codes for CASSYPRDEQFF.

The CDR3 coding sequence is TGTGCCAGTAGACCGATGCTGGGACAGGGGGCAAGATATAATTCACCCCTCCACTTT. Amino acids: CASRPMLGQGARYNSPLHF. V gene TRBV19 combines with J gene TRBJ1-6; 12 positions agree with TRBD1. Germline trimming cut 6 bases from V and 4 bases from J; bases unmatched to any gene: 13. In germline, CDR1 is LNHDA, CDR2 SQIVND (reference sequence). The CDR3 is 19 residues long.

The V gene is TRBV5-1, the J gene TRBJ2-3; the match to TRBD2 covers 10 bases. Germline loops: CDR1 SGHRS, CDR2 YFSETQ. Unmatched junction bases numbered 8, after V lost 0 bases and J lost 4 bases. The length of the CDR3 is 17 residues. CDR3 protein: CASSLAASGRQSDTQYF. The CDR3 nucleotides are TGCGCCAGCAGCTTGGCCGCTAGCGGGAGACAATCAGATACGCAGTATTTT.

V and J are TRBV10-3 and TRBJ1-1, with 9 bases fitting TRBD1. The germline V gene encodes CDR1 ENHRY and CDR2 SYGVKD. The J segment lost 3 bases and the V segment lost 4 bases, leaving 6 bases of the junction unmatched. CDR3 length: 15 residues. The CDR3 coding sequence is TGTGCCATCAGTGGACTCCGGACAGGGGACACTGAAGCTTTCTTT. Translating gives CAISGLRTGDTEAFF.

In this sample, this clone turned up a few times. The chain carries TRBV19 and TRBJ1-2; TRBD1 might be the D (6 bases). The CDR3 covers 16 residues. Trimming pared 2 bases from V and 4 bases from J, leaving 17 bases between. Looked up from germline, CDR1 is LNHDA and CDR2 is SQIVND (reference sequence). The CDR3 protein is CASSINHRAGIYGYTF. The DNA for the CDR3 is TGTGCCAGTAGTATAAACCACAGGGCAGGGATCTATGGCTACACCTTC.